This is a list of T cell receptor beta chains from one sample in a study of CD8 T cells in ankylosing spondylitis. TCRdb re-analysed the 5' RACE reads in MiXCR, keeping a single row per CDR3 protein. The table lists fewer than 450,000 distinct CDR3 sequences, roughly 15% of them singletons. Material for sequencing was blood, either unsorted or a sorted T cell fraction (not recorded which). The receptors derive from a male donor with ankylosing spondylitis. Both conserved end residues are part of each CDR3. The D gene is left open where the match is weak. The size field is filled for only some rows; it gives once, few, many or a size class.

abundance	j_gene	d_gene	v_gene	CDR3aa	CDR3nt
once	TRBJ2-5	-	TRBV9	CASSREGSRETQYF	TGTGCCAGCAGCAGAGAGGGGAGCCGAGAGACCCAGTACTTC
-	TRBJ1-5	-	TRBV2	CASSERTSSNQPQHF	TGTGCCAGCAGTGAGCGGACGAGTAGCAATCAGCCCCAGCATTTT
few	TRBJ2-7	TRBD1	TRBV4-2	CASSQVGQGGAYEQYF	TGTGCCAGCAGCCAAGTCGGACAGGGGGGCGCCTACGAGCAGTACTTC
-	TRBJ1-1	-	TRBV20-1	CSARDQPGATLGTEAFF	TGCAGTGCTAGAGATCAGCCAGGGGCCACCTTGGGCACTGAAGCTTTCTTT
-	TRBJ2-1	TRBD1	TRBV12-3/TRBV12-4	CASSHRGRNNEQFF	TGTGCCAGCAGTCACAGGGGGCGGAACAATGAGCAGTTCTTC
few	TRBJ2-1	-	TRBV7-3	CASSLEPFYNEQFF	TGTGCCAGCAGCTTAGAACCTTTTTACAATGAGCAGTTCTTC
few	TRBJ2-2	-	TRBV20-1	CSAWGAGNTGELFF	TGCAGTGCTTGGGGAGCAGGGAACACCGGGGAGCTGTTTTTT
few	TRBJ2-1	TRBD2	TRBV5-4	CASSLDRGRVGEQFF	TGTGCCAGCAGCTTGGATCGCGGGAGGGTAGGTGAGCAGTTCTTC
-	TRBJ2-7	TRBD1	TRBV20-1	CSATGGGTWSYEQYF	TGCAGTGCCACAGGGGGCGGGACTTGGTCCTACGAGCAGTACTTC
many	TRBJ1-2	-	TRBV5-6	CASSLGGAYGYTF	TGTGCCAGCAGCTTGGGAGGGGCCTATGGCTACACCTTC
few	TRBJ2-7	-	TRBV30	CAWSLRSYEQYF	TGTGCCTGGAGTCTGAGGAGTTACGAGCAGTACTTC
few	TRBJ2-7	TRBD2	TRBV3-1	CASSQDLAGGNEQYF	TGTGCCAGCAGCCAAGATTTAGCGGGAGGGAACGAGCAGTACTTC
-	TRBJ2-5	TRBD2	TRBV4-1	CASSQEFVRTSGRGETQYF	TGCGCCAGCAGCCAAGAATTTGTAAGGACTAGCGGGAGGGGAGAGACCCAGTACTTC
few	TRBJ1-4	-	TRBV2	CASSVSRANEKLFF	TGTGCCAGCAGTGTGTCCAGGGCTAATGAAAAACTGTTTTTT
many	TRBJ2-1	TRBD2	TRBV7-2	CASSLGLARYNEQFF	TGTGCCAGCAGCTTAGGACTAGCACGCTACAATGAGCAGTTCTTC
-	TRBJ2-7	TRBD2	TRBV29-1	CSVGLAGDYEQYF	TGCAGCGTCGGACTAGCGGGAGACTACGAGCAGTACTTC
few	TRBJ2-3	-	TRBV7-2	CASSLISYGTDTQYF	TGTGCCAGCAGCTTAATTAGTTATGGCACAGATACGCAGTATTTT
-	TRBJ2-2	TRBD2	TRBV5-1	CASRWSSGSPNTGELFF	TGCGCCAGCAGATGGTCTAGCGGGAGTCCGAACACCGGGGAGCTGTTTTTT
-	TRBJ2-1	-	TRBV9	CASSLSSGAMEQFF	TGTGCCAGCAGCCTCTCCTCGGGGGCTATGGAGCAGTTCTTC
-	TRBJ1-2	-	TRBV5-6	CASSLRANGYTF	TGTGCCAGCAGCTTGCGGGCCAATGGCTACACCTTC
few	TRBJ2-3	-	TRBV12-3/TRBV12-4	CASTPRRADTQYF	TGTGCCAGCACCCCTCGACGGGCAGATACGCAGTATTTT
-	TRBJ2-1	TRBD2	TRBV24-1	CATSDGTSGYNEQFF	TGTGCCACCAGTGACGGGACTAGCGGGTACAATGAGCAGTTCTTC
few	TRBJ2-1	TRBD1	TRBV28	CASSAWDRVDNEQFF	TGTGCCAGCAGTGCGTGGGACAGGGTGGACAATGAGCAGTTCTTC
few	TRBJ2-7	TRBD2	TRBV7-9	CASSLSNVAGKNEQYF	TGTGCCAGCAGCTTATCCAATGTAGCGGGCAAAAACGAGCAGTACTTC
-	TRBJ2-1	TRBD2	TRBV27	CASKASGHSFYNEQFF	TGTGCCAGCAAGGCTAGCGGGCATTCTTTCTACAATGAGCAGTTCTTC
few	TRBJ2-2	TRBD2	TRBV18	CASSPPASGSTGELFF	TGTGCCAGCTCACCACCGGCTAGCGGGAGTACCGGGGAGCTGTTTTTT